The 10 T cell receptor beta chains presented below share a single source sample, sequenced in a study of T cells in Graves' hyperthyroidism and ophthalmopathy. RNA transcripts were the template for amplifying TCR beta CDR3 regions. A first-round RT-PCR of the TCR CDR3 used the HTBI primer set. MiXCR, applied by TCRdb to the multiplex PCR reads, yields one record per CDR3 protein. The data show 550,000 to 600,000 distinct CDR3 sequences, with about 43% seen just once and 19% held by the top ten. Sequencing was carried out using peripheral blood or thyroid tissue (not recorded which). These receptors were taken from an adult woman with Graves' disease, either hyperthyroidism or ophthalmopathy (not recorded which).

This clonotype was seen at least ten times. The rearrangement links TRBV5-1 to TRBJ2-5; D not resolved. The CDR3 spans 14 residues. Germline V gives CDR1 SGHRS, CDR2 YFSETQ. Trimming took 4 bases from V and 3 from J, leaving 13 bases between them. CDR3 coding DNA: TGCGCCAGCAGCCCCCGGGCTAGGGAAGAGACCCAGTACTTC. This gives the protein CASSPRAREETQYF.

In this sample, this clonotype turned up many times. Here the CDR3 reads CASSVPGNTEAFF. CDR3 bases: TGTGCCAGCAGCGTACCAGGGAACACTGAAGCTTTCTTT. The chain recombines TRBV9 with TRBJ1-1; no reliable D call. This CDR3 comprises 13 residues. With 1 base removed from V and 1 base from J, the gap between germline ends came to 5 bases. Germline CDR1 reads SGDLS; CDR2 reads YYNGEE. The whole variable domain, remainder taken from reference TRBV9 and TRBJ1-1, is DSGVTQTPKHLITATGQRVTLRCSPRSGDLSVYWYQQSLDQGLQFLIQYYNGEERAKGNILERFSAQQFPDLHSELNLSSLELGDSALYFCASSVPGNTEAFFGQGTRLTVV.

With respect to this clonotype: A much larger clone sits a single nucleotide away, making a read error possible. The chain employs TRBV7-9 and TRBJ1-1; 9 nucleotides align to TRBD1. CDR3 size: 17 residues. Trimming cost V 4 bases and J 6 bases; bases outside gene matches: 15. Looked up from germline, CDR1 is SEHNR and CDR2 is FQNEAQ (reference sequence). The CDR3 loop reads CASSYMAGTGFIPEAFF. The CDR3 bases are TGTGCCAGCAGCTACATGGCCGGGACAGGGTTCATCCCTGAAGCTTTCTTT.

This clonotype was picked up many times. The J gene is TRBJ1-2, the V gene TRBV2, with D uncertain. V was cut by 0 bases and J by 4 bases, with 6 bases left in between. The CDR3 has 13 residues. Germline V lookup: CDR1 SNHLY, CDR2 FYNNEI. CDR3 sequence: CASSEAWGYGYTF. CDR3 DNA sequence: TGTGCCAGCAGTGAAGCGTGGGGCTATGGCTACACCTTC.

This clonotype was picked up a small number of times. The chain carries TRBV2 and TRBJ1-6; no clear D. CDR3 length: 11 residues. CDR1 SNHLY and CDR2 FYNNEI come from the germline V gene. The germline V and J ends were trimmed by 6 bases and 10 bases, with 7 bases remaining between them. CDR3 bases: TGTGCCAGCAGGGCCACATCACCCCTCCACTTT. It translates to CASRATSPLHF.

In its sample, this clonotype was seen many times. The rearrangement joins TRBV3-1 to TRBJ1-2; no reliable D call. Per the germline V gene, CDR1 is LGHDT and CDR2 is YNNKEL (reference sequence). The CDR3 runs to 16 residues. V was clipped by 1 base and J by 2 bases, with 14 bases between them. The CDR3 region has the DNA TGTGCCAGCAGCCAAGGCAACCTTAGAGGGAACTATGGCTACACCTTC. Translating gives CASSQGNLRGNYGYTF.

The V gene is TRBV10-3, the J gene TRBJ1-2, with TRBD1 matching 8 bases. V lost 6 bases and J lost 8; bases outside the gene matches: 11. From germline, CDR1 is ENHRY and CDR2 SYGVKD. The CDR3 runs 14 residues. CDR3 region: CAIRLGQGASGYTF. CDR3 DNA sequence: TGTGCCATCAGGCTCGGACAGGGCGCTTCGGGCTACACCTTC.

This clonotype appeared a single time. CDR3 residues: CASSTERRPQAFF. CDR3 bases: TGTGCCAGCAGCACGGAGCGGAGGCCCCAAGCTTTCTTT. This chain connects TRBV9 to TRBJ1-1; D unresolved. The ends were cut back, 4 bases at V and 9 bases at J, with 16 bases in the middle. This CDR3 comprises 13 residues. CDR1 is SGDLS, CDR2 YYNGEE, per germline.

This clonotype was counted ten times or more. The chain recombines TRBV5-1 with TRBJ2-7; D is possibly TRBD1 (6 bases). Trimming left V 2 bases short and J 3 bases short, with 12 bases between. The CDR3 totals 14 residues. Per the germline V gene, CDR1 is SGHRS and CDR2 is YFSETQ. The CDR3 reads CASSFDRFNYEQYF. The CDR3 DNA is TGCGCCAGCAGCTTTGACAGGTTTAACTACGAGCAGTACTTC.

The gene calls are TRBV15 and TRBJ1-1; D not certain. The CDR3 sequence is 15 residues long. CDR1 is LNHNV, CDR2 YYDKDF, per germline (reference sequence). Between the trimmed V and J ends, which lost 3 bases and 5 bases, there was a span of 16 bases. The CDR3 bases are TGTGCCACCAGCAGCTCCGGGGTATGGAGAACTGAAGCTTTCTTT. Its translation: CATSSSGVWRTEAFF.